This paragraph covers one T cell receptor beta chain sequence. Measured with immunoSEQ multiplex PCR; TCRdb has only the in-frame clones, and not every one. The profile covers under 350,000 clones, with 80% to 90% appearing a single time and roughly 4.2% taken by the ten largest. The sample originates from a study of blood T cell repertoires in COVID-19. Study context: Acute and convalescent COVID-19 samples came from the United States, Italy and Spain. From T cells, B-cell-depleted T cells, or PBMCs came the material, which was cDNA or gDNA.

The J segment lost 11 bases and the V segment lost 0 bases, leaving 10 bases of the junction unmatched. From germline, CDR1 is LGHNA and CDR2 YNFKEQ. There are 15 residues in the CDR3. Those enrolled, adults aged roughly 18 to 95 years, came from under 25 US areas. Clinical history as reported by participants underpinned cohort assignment. This chain connects TRBV4-2 to TRBJ2-1, with 7 bases fitting TRBD2. Source material: PBMCs or T cells enriched from blood (not recorded which). The receptor comes from a woman in her thirties or forties with acute COVID-19. CDR3 DNA sequence: TGTGCCAGCAGCCAAGATTCAGGCGGGAGACCTCAGCAGTTCTTC. Translating gives CASSQDSGGRPQQFF.